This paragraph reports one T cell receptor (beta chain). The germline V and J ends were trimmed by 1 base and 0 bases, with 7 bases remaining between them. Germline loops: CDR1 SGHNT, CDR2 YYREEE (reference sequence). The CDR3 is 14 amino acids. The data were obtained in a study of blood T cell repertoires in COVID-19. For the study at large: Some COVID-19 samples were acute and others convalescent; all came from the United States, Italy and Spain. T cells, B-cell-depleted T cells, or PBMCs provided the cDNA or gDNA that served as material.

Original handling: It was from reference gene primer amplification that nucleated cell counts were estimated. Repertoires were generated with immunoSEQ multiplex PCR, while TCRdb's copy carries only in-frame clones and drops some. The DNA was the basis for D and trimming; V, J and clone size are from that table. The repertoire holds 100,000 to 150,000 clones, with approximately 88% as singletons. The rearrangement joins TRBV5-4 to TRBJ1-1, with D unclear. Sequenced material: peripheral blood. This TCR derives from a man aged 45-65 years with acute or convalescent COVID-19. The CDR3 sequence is CASSLWRLNTEAFF. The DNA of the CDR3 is TGTGCCAGCAGCTTGTGGAGGTTGAACACTGAAGCTTTCTTT. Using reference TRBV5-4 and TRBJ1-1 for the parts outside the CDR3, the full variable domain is ETGVTQSPTHLIKTRGQQVTLRCSSQSGHNTVSWYQQALGQGPQFIFQYYREEENGRGNFPPRFSGLQFPNYSSELNVNALELDDSALYLCASSLWRLNTEAFFGQGTRLTVV.